The 10 T cell receptor beta chains listed next were all sequenced from one sample in a study of radiotherapy plus CTLA-4 blockade in lung cancer (dated by TCRdb to the late 2010s). Libraries came from the immunoSEQ multiplex PCR assay. TCRdb stores this immuneACCESS table with in-frame sequences only. Part of the clones is absent; in the studies checked, under half of the shortfall reflects unresolved V genes, and no reason is known for the rest. A total of 71,000 or so clones appear in this sample, 70% to 90% of them only once. The ten biggest clones cover less than 0.9% of the sample. Source: peripheral blood, taken from a patient treated with radiotherapy plus ipilimumab. Source of these receptors: a human donor with non-small cell lung cancer who had stable disease on radiotherapy plus ipilimumab.

The chain is built from TRBV11-2 and TRBJ2-7; D remains unclear. Germline CDR1 reads SGHAT; CDR2 reads FQNNGV. The V end lost 6 bases, the J end lost 5 bases, and 14 bases lay between the germline ends. CDR3 length equals 13 residues. In DNA form, the CDR3 reads TGTGCCAGCAGGCCGTCGGGTAGGAACGAGCAGTACTTC. Its protein is CASRPSGRNEQYF.

The CDR3 sequence is CASKGGTGELFF. In DNA, the CDR3 is TGTGCCAGCAAGGGAGGCACCGGGGAGCTGTTTTTT. The V call is TRBV6-1, the J call TRBJ2-2; possible D gene TRBD2, 6 bases. The CDR3 length is 12 residues. Looked up from germline, CDR1 is MNHNS and CDR2 is SASEGT. V lost 7 bases to trimming and J lost 4 bases, with 7 bases between them.

This chain joins TRBV15 and TRBJ2-5, with 9 bases lining up with TRBD2. The CDR3 has 14 amino acids. V trimming: 1 base; J trimming: 3 bases; junction bases outside the gene matches: 0. Germline V gene data show CDR1 as LNHNV and CDR2 as YYDKDF (reference sequence). The CDR3: CATSRGTSEETQYF. The CDR3 bases are TGTGCCACCAGCAGAGGGACTAGCGAAGAGACCCAGTACTTC.

This chain joins TRBV5-4 and TRBJ2-5; 10 bases map to TRBD1. After removal of 5 bases from V and 5 bases from J, the junction contained 12 bases not matched to a gene. CDR1 and CDR2 from the germline V gene are SGHNT and YYREEE (reference sequence). The CDR3 covers 16 residues. The CDR3 sequence is CASSGWWDRGGETQYF. The CDR3 DNA reads as TGTGCCAGCAGTGGATGGTGGGACAGGGGCGGGGAGACCCAGTACTTC.

The chain combines TRBV2 with TRBJ1-4; D is possibly TRBD1 (5 bases). Trimming left V 3 bases short and J 7 bases short, with 12 bases between. Germline loops: CDR1 SNHLY, CDR2 FYNNEI. This CDR3 spans 14 amino acids. Here the CDR3 reads CASSDGGGFEKLFF. The CDR3 nucleotides are TGTGCCAGCAGTGACGGTGGGGGGTTTGAAAAACTGTTTTTT.

In DNA, the CDR3 is TGTGCCAGCCAAAGTGGGAAAAACATTCAGTACTTC. Residues: CASQSGKNIQYF. V usage is TRBV7-9 and J usage is TRBJ2-4; D ambiguous. V lost 8 bases to trimming and J lost 4 bases, with 9 bases between them. The CDR3 is made up of 12 amino acids. Germline lookup yields CDR1 SEHNR and CDR2 FQNEAQ (reference sequence).

The rearrangement joins TRBV5-1 to TRBJ2-2, with D possibly being TRBD1 or TRBD2 (5 bases each). CDR1 is SGHRS and CDR2 is YFSETQ in the germline V gene. The V end lost 4 bases, the J end lost 2 bases, and 12 bases lay between the germline ends. The CDR3 loop spans 15 amino acids. In DNA, the CDR3 is TGCGCCAGCAGCGGATCCGGGGCCAACACCGGGGAGCTGTTTTTT. The encoded protein is CASSGSGANTGELFF. Looking up the rest from reference TRBV5-1 and TRBJ2-2 gives the full variable domain: KAGVTQTPRYLIKTRGQQVTLSCSPISGHRSVSWYQQTPGQGLQFLFEYFSETQRNKGNFPGRFSGRQFSNSRSEMNVSTLELGDSALYLCASSGSGANTGELFFGEGSRLTVL.

This clone occurred once. The chain joins TRBV14 to TRBJ1-2; possibly TRBD1 for D (5 bases). This CDR3 contains 15 residues. Trimming took 0 bases from V and 2 from J, leaving 10 bases between them. In germline, CDR1 is SGHDN, CDR2 FVKESK. The CDR3 sequence is CASSQDHTGNYGYTF. CDR3 DNA: TGTGCCAGCAGCCAAGATCATACAGGCAACTATGGCTACACCTTC.

This clone was seen only a few times. The chain joins TRBV28 to TRBJ1-4; D not certain. Trimming took off 7 bases at V and 5 bases at J, with 11 bases between the two ends. Germline V CDR1 and CDR2: MDHEN, SYDVKM. This CDR3 has 13 residues. CDR3 coding DNA: TGTGCCAGCACCTCACTGGGGAATGAAAAACTGTTTTTT. Translated, it gives CASTSLGNEKLFF.

The chain couples TRBV7-3 to TRBJ1-6, with 10 bases identical to TRBD1. The CDR3 has 15 residues. The junction had 3 bases not matched to a gene; V was cut back by 2 bases and J by 8 bases. Germline V lookup: CDR1 SGHTA, CDR2 FQGTGA. CDR3 sequence: CASSLGTGEYSPLHF. CDR3 sequence (DNA): TGTGCCAGCAGCTTAGGGACAGGGGAATATTCACCCCTCCACTTT. The whole variable domain, remainder taken from reference TRBV7-3 and TRBJ1-6, is GAGVSQTPSNKVTEKGKYVELRCDPISGHTALYWYRQSLGQGPEFLIYFQGTGAADDSGLPNDRFFAVRPEGSVSTLKIQRTERGDSAVYLCASSLGTGEYSPLHFGNGTRLTVT.